A selection of T cell receptor beta chains follows, all from one sample in a study of graft-versus-host responses after intestinal transplantation. The data were produced by immunoSEQ multiplex PCR, yet TCRdb's version contains in-frame clones alone and is incomplete. Of over 100,000 clones listed, just under 95% were seen once; the top ten hold 0.9% to 1.5%. These TCRs are of unknown antigen specificity. The source was unstimulated CD8+ T cells sorted from spleen or lymph node cells, collected before transplant. These receptor sequences come from a human donor who was the organ donor for an intestinal transplant. Each CDR3 is given with its conserved first and last residue. Fields, in order: clone size, J gene, D gene, V gene, CDR3 DNA, CDR3 protein. D genes are given only for firm matches. Some rows mark clone size as missing; the rest say once, few, many or name a class of expanded clone.

NA | TRBJ2-1 | TRBD2 | TRBV9 | TGTGCCAGCAGCGGAGCGGGACTAGCGGGGACCTCAAGCTCCTACAATGAGCAGTTCTTC | CASSGAGLAGTSSSYNEQFF
NA | TRBJ2-3 | NA | TRBV30 | TGTGCCTGGAATCAGGGACTGCGCACAGATACGCAGTATTTT | CAWNQGLRTDTQYF
NA | TRBJ1-5 | NA | TRBV7-8 | TGTGCCAGCAGCTTATGGGGTCGAGGGGCAGAGCCCCAGCATTTT | CASSLWGRGAEPQHF
NA | TRBJ2-3 | TRBD2 | TRBV11-2 | TGTGCCAGCAGCTGGCCCGGGACTAGCGCGAACACAGATACGCAGTATTTT | CASSWPGTSANTDTQYF
NA | TRBJ2-2 | TRBD1 | TRBV4-2 | TGTGCCAGCAGCGAGTTTGGTTTTACAGGGGTCACCGGGGAGCTGTTTTTT | CASSEFGFTGVTGELFF
NA | TRBJ1-1 | TRBD1 | TRBV28 | TGTGCCAGCAGTTTATGGAAGACAGGGGGCACTGAAGCTTTCTTT | CASSLWKTGGTEAFF
NA | TRBJ1-2 | NA | TRBV4-1 | TGCGCCAGCAGCCAATCCTGGACAGCCAACTATGGCTACACCTTC | CASSQSWTANYGYTF
NA | TRBJ2-3 | TRBD2 | TRBV9 | TGTGCCAGCAGCGCTAGCGGGAGCACAGATACGCAGTATTTT | CASSASGSTDTQYF
once | TRBJ1-2 | TRBD1 | TRBV27 | TGTGCCAGCAGTCTCCGACAGGGGGGGTCGGATGGCTACACCTTC | CASSLRQGGSDGYTF
NA | TRBJ2-7 | NA | TRBV11-2 | TGTGCCAGCAGCTTTACAGGAAGCGTCCCATACGAGCAGTACTTC | CASSFTGSVPYEQYF
NA | TRBJ2-3 | NA | TRBV28 | TGTGCCAGCAGTCCGAGGGCAGGGTGGACAGATACGCAGTATTTT | CASSPRAGWTDTQYF
NA | TRBJ1-2 | NA | TRBV27 | TGTGCCAGCAGTTTATGGGGGCCGGGGGTCCTACACTATGGCTACACCTTC | CASSLWGPGVLHYGYTF
NA | TRBJ2-7 | TRBD2 | TRBV11-2 | TGTGCCAGCCGCCCGGGACTAGCGATCTCCTACGAGCAGTACTTC | CASRPGLAISYEQYF
few | TRBJ2-7 | TRBD1 | TRBV6-5 | TGTGCCAGCAGCGGACAGGGGGAATTCTACGAGCAGTACTTC | CASSGQGEFYEQYF
once | TRBJ1-1 | TRBD1 | TRBV4-1 | TGCGCCAGCAGCCAGACTAGACAGGGGAGGCTGGCGAACACTGAAGCTTTCTTT | CASSQTRQGRLANTEAFF
NA | TRBJ2-2 | NA | TRBV6-5 | TGTGCCAGCAGCCACCGGGGACACCACACCGGGGAGCTGTTTTTT | CASSHRGHHTGELFF
NA | TRBJ1-5 | NA | TRBV5-1 | TGCGCCAGCAGCCTGACAGGAGCCCAGCCCCAGCATTTT | CASSLTGAQPQHF
NA | TRBJ2-1 | NA | TRBV9 | TGTGCCAGCAGCGTAGAGGTGGGCCCGGTCAATGAGCAGTTCTTC | CASSVEVGPVNEQFF
NA | TRBJ1-2 | TRBD1 | TRBV7-6 | TGTGCCAGCAGCCCGGGACAGACCTATGGCTACACCTTC | CASSPGQTYGYTF
NA | TRBJ1-1 | NA | TRBV9 | TGTGCCAGCAGCGTAGTAGACTTAGGTGAAGCTTTCTTT | CASSVVDLGEAFF
NA | TRBJ2-3 | NA | TRBV11-3 | TGTGCCAGCAGCTTAGGACACCTCACAGATACGCAGTATTTT | CASSLGHLTDTQYF
NA | TRBJ2-3 | TRBD2 | TRBV7-2 | TGTGCCAGCAGCTTAGGATATGGACTAGCGGGAGCTGGGCCAGATACGCAGTATTTT | CASSLGYGLAGAGPDTQYF
NA | TRBJ1-2 | TRBD1 | TRBV11-3 | TGTGCCAGCAGGCCAAGGACAGGGGATCTTAACTATGGCTACACCTTC | CASRPRTGDLNYGYTF
NA | TRBJ2-1 | TRBD1 | TRBV15 | TGTGCCACCAGCGAGACAGGGGCGTTCGATGAGCAGTTCTTC | CATSETGAFDEQFF
NA | TRBJ2-1 | NA | TRBV19 | TGTGCCACTAGCGCAAATGAGCAGTTCTTC | CATSANEQFF
NA | TRBJ2-1 | NA | TRBV7-3 | TGTGCCAGCAGCCCCCTTCTAGCGTTTAGCTCCTACAATGAGCAGTTCTTC | CASSPLLAFSSYNEQFF
NA | TRBJ1-4 | NA | TRBV2 | TGTGCCAGCAGTTTCCCCCGCATGGACCACGGAGCAACTAATGAAAAACTGTTTTTT | CASSFPRMDHGATNEKLFF
NA | TRBJ2-7 | NA | TRBV2 | TGTGCCAGCAGTGATCATTCCGGACGGTACGAGCAGTACTTC | CASSDHSGRYEQYF
once | TRBJ1-5 | NA | TRBV4-2 | TGTGCCAGCAGTCCTAACTCCGGGACAAATCAGCCCCAGCATTTT | CASSPNSGTNQPQHF
NA | TRBJ2-7 | NA | TRBV5-1 | TGCGCCAGCAGCTTCTTTGGGTACGAGCAGTACTTC | CASSFFGYEQYF
NA | TRBJ2-7 | TRBD1 | TRBV27 | TGTGCCAGCAGTTCGGGACAGGGTCCAATATACGAGCAGTACTTC | CASSSGQGPIYEQYF
NA | TRBJ2-7 | TRBD1 | TRBV5-4 | TGTGCCAGCCGCAGACAGGGGGACTACGAGCAGTACTTC | CASRRQGDYEQYF
NA | TRBJ2-7 | NA | TRBV2 | TGTGCCAGCAGTGAAGGCGGGAACCTCTACGAGCAGTACTTC | CASSEGGNLYEQYF
NA | TRBJ1-1 | NA | TRBV6-6 | TGTGCCAGCAACCCAGGAACTGAAACAGAAGCTTTCTTT | CASNPGTETEAFF
NA | TRBJ2-7 | NA | TRBV27 | TGTGCCAGCAGTCTCTTACAGGGCTACGAGCAGTACTTC | CASSLLQGYEQYF
NA | TRBJ2-1 | NA | TRBV2 | TGTGCCAGCAGTGAAGCGCTGGGGGAGGAGGACAATGAGCAGTTCTTC | CASSEALGEEDNEQFF
NA | TRBJ2-7 | NA | TRBV2 | TGTGCCAGCAGTGACACAGGGACCCCCTACGAGCAGTACTTC | CASSDTGTPYEQYF
NA | TRBJ2-3 | NA | TRBV28 | TGTGCCAGCAGTTTGAGGAGGCTTACAGATACGCAGTATTTT | CASSLRRLTDTQYF
once | TRBJ1-3 | NA | TRBV2 | TGTGCCAGCGAATACTCTGGAAACACCATATATTTT | CASEYSGNTIYF
NA | TRBJ2-7 | TRBD1 | TRBV2 | TGTGCCAGCAGCCCGGGGGACAGGGGCTACGAGCAGTACTTC | CASSPGDRGYEQYF
NA | TRBJ2-5 | NA | TRBV9 | TGTGCCAGCAGCGTAGCCCGGAGGGCCGAATTGGGAGGAAAAGAGACCCAGTACTTC | CASSVARRAELGGKETQYF
NA | TRBJ2-6 | NA | TRBV4-2 | TGTGCCAGCGAACCCGACAGTTACTCTGGGGCCAACGTCCTGACTTTC | CASEPDSYSGANVLTF
NA | TRBJ2-3 | NA | TRBV9 | TGTGCCAGCAGCGTTCGCCGGGGAGATACGCAGTATTTT | CASSVRRGDTQYF
NA | TRBJ2-3 | NA | TRBV4-2 | TGTGCCAGCAGCCAGCTTTTCCCGGGGGATACGCAGTATTTT | CASSQLFPGDTQYF
NA | TRBJ2-7 | TRBD2 | TRBV9 | TGTGCCAGCAGCGTAGCGGCTAGCGGGAGGGTAGACGAGCAGTACTTC | CASSVAASGRVDEQYF
NA | TRBJ2-1 | TRBD2 | TRBV6-1 | TGTGCCAGCAGTGCGGTGGGAGGGCCGTACAATGAGCAGTTCTTC | CASSAVGGPYNEQFF
NA | TRBJ2-3 | NA | TRBV7-2 | TGTGCCACCGAGCCAGAAAGCGGACGCACAGATACGCAGTATTTT | CATEPESGRTDTQYF
once | TRBJ2-7 | TRBD2 | TRBV7-9 | TGTGCCAGCGGCTCTAGCGGGAGTCGTTACGAGCAGTACTTC | CASGSSGSRYEQYF
NA | TRBJ2-1 | TRBD2 | TRBV9 | TGTGCCAGCAGTTCGGCGGGAGGGATCTACAATGAGCAGTTCTTC | CASSSAGGIYNEQFF
NA | TRBJ1-1 | NA | TRBV5-8 | TGTGCCAGCAGCTTTAGGCCAGGGGCCATGAACACTGAAGCTTTCTTT | CASSFRPGAMNTEAFF
NA | TRBJ2-7 | NA | TRBV6-4 | TGTGCCAGCACCCGCCCTGGGCAGGGAGGCGACGAGCAGTACTTC | CASTRPGQGGDEQYF
NA | TRBJ2-7 | NA | TRBV19 | TGTGCCAGTAGTATTACGCTCTCCTACGAGCAGTACTTC | CASSITLSYEQYF